The 23 T cell receptor beta chains given below trace back to one sample, sequenced in a study of blood T cell repertoires in COVID-19. The table came from immunoSEQ multiplex PCR; TCRdb's copy has only in-frame clones and leaves some out. The sample lists 88,000 or so clones, over 75% occurring once. Sequencing was done on a sample of peripheral blood. The origin of the receptors is a man older than 75 with acute or convalescent COVID-19.

The chain couples TRBV11-2 to TRBJ1-3; the D gene is possibly TRBD1 (6 bases). The CDR3 loop spans 13 amino acids. Trimming cost V 5 bases and J 4 bases, with 9 bases left between them. In germline, CDR1 is SGHAT, CDR2 FQNNGV. CDR3 sequence reads: CASSTGQGNTIYF. CDR3 DNA sequence: TGTGCCAGCAGCACAGGACAGGGAAACACCATATATTTT.

The V gene is TRBV7-2, the J gene TRBJ1-5; D not resolved. Trimming left V 5 bases short and J 0 bases short, with 8 bases between. CDR1 and CDR2 (germline): SGHTA, FQGNSA. The CDR3 has 14 residues. The CDR3 reads CASSPSNSNQPQHF. The CDR3, as DNA: TGTGCCAGCAGCCCGAGTAATAGCAATCAGCCCCAGCATTTT.

The chain links TRBV5-1 to TRBJ1-2; a weak D match, TRBD1 (6 bases). CDR1 is SGHRS and CDR2 is YFSETQ in the germline V gene. This CDR3 region has 14 residues. V was clipped by 4 bases and J by 7 bases, with 17 bases between them. CDR3 nucleotide sequence: TGCGCCAGCAGCCCACGGGCGGGGGCGGGTGGCTACACCTTC. It yields the protein CASSPRAGAGGYTF. Complete variable domain (other parts from reference TRBV5-1 and TRBJ1-2): KAGVTQTPRYLIKTRGQQVTLSCSPISGHRSVSWYQQTPGQGLQFLFEYFSETQRNKGNFPGRFSGRQFSNSRSEMNVSTLELGDSALYLCASSPRAGAGGYTFGSGTRLTVV.

This clone was recorded once. This chain uses TRBV2 with TRBJ2-3; 8 bases agree with TRBD1. Germline loops: CDR1 SNHLY, CDR2 FYNNEI. The CDR3 covers 14 residues. V trimming: 7 bases; J trimming: 2 bases; junction bases outside the gene matches: 5. CDR3 region: CASKTGGSTDTQYF. CDR3 sequence (DNA): TGTGCCAGCAAAACAGGGGGATCCACAGATACGCAGTATTTT.

The CDR3 DNA follows: TGTGCCAGCAGTTACCAGGGAATGAACACTGAAGCTTTCTTT. Translating it yields CASSYQGMNTEAFF. The chain carries TRBV6-5 and TRBJ1-1, with D possibly TRBD1 on 5 matching bases. CDR1 and CDR2 (germline): MNHEY, SVGAGI. The V gene lost 2 bases and the J gene lost 0 bases, with 7 bases spanning the gap. The CDR3 totals 14 residues.

The chain combines TRBV27 with TRBJ2-7, with 11 bases that match TRBD2. Germline V gives CDR1 MNHEY, CDR2 SMNVEV (reference sequence). The CDR3 contains 15 residues. The V segment lost 5 bases and the J segment 0 bases; nucleotides outside the gene matches: 3. The chain's CDR3 is CASSASGGNSYEQYF. The CDR3 nucleotides are TGTGCCAGCAGTGCTAGCGGGGGGAACTCCTACGAGCAGTACTTC.

The V call is TRBV5-4, the J call TRBJ1-2, with D possibly TRBD1 on 5 matching bases. The V end lost 3 bases, the J end lost 4 bases, and 13 bases lay between the germline ends. This CDR3 is built from 14 residues. Per the germline V gene, CDR1 is SGHNT and CDR2 is YYREEE (reference sequence). The CDR3 coding sequence is TGTGCCAGCAGCTCGGGGGAGGGGTTCTATGGCTACACCTTC. Its protein is CASSSGEGFYGYTF.

This rearrangement joins TRBV6-5 to TRBJ1-6; 7 nucleotides align to TRBD1. This CDR3 has 16 residues. The V segment lost 1 base and the J segment 7 bases; nucleotides outside the gene matches: 7. CDR1 is MNHEY, CDR2 SVGAGI, per germline. CDR3 region: CASSYFRQGYNSPLHF. CDR3 coding DNA: TGTGCCAGCAGTTACTTCCGACAGGGTTACAATTCACCCCTCCACTTT.

V usage is TRBV12-3 or TRBV12-4 and J usage is TRBJ1-3; TRBD1 agrees at 7 bases. CDR3 size: 13 residues. Unmatched junction bases numbered 4, after V lost 8 bases and J lost 3 bases. The CDR3 sequence: CASRRGDGNTIYF. CDR3 nucleotide sequence: TGTGCCAGCCGCAGGGGGGATGGAAACACCATATATTTT.

This clone was seen only a few times. The V call is TRBV4-1, the J call TRBJ1-1; 8 bases agree with TRBD1. CDR1 and CDR2 (germline): MGHRA, YSYEKL. This CDR3 spans 15 amino acids. The V segment lost 1 base and the J segment 1 base; nucleotides outside the gene matches: 2. The CDR3 reads CASSQVGQGNTEAFF. CDR3 bases: TGCGCCAGCAGCCAAGTTGGACAGGGGAACACTGAAGCTTTCTTT.

The chain joins TRBV30 to TRBJ1-2; TRBD1 might be the D (5 bases). Germline V gene lookup returns CDR1 GTSNPN and CDR2 SVGIG (reference sequence). CDR3 size: 12 residues. The V end was cut by 4 bases, the J end by 3 bases, with 9 bases between. The CDR3 loop reads CAWTSGDYGYTF. Written as DNA, the CDR3 is TGTGCCTGGACATCGGGGGACTATGGCTACACCTTC.

This chain joins TRBV11-2 and TRBJ2-4; D unclear. In germline, CDR1 is SGHAT, CDR2 FQNNGV. V shed 2 bases and J shed 8 bases, with 16 bases lying between them. The CDR3 runs 15 residues. In DNA form, the CDR3 reads TGTGCCAGCAGCTTACTGGGCCAGGCCTCCGACATTCAGTACTTC. The encoded protein is CASSLLGQASDIQYF.

V and J are TRBV4-2 and TRBJ2-5, with 9 bases aligning to TRBD1. V lost 3 bases and J lost 5; bases outside the gene matches: 7. The CDR3 sequence is 15 residues long. From germline, CDR1 is LGHNA and CDR2 YNFKEQ. The CDR3 reads CASSQEYRGLETQYF. The DNA for the CDR3 is TGTGCCAGCAGCCAGGAATACAGGGGGCTTGAGACCCAGTACTTC.

This clone was found a few times. This chain's CDR3 is CASSLHGGAYEQYF. The CDR3 bases are TGTGCCAGCAGCTTACACGGGGGGGCATACGAGCAGTACTTC. The chain combines TRBV7-9 with TRBJ2-7, with TRBD2 matching 8 bases. The CDR3 sequence is 14 residues long. V was pared by 2 bases and J by 4 bases, with 4 bases of the junction left unmatched. Germline V gene sequence: CDR1 SEHNR, CDR2 FQNEAQ (reference sequence). The full variable domain, with the rest looked up from reference TRBV7-9 and TRBJ2-7, is DTGVSQNPRHKITKRGQNVTFRCDPISEHNRLYWYRQTLGQGPEFLTYFQNEAQLEKSRLLSDRFSAERPKGSFSTLEIQRTEQGDSAMYLCASSLHGGAYEQYFGPGTRLTVT.

The CDR3 protein is CASSLEGQNSNQPQHF. The CDR3 region has the DNA TGCGCCAGCAGCTTGGAGGGGCAGAATAGCAATCAGCCCCAGCATTTT. The chain recombines TRBV5-1 with TRBJ1-5; possible D gene TRBD1, 5 bases. V lost 0 bases and J lost 0, with 10 bases in between. This CDR3 has 16 residues. Germline V CDR1 and CDR2: SGHRS, YFSETQ.

The J gene is TRBJ2-5, the V gene TRBV2, with 8 nucleotides matching TRBD2. Looked up from germline, CDR1 is SNHLY and CDR2 is FYNNEI. The CDR3 sequence is 15 residues long. V lost 8 bases to trimming and J lost 7 bases; unmatched junction nucleotides: 15. CDR3 residues: CASVGAAGGGATQYF. Here the CDR3 DNA reads TGTGCCAGCGTAGGAGCGGCGGGAGGAGGTGCGACCCAGTACTTC.

This clone has more than one count but fewer than ten. The chain has TRBV6-1 and TRBJ1-1, with D unclear. The germline V gene has CDR1 MNHNS and CDR2 SASEGT. V lost 3 bases to trimming and J lost 5 bases, with 13 bases between them. The CDR3 runs to 14 residues. CDR3 region: CASSDPSLETEAFF. In nucleotides, the CDR3 is TGTGCCAGCAGTGACCCATCCCTGGAGACTGAAGCTTTCTTT.

CDR3 residues: CASSLASGTGGYGYTF. CDR3 coding DNA: TGTGCCAGCAGCTTGGCTTCCGGGACAGGGGGCTATGGCTACACCTTC. The chain carries TRBV5-8 and TRBJ1-2, with 11 nucleotides matching TRBD1. The CDR3 length is 16 residues. V lost 0 bases to trimming and J lost 4 bases; unmatched junction nucleotides: 5. Germline values: CDR1 SGHTS, CDR2 YDEGEE.

The genes are TRBV7-3 and TRBJ2-2; 7 nucleotides match TRBD1. Trimming removed 6 bases from V and 2 bases from J; junction bases left unmatched: 6. This CDR3 is built from 15 residues. The germline V gene has CDR1 SGHTA and CDR2 FQGTGA. CDR3 nucleotides: TGTGCCAGCAGTAGACAGGGCCGCAACACCGGGGAGCTGTTTTTT. This gives the protein CASSRQGRNTGELFF.

The chain employs TRBV25-1 and TRBJ2-2, with 11 nucleotides matching TRBD1. This CDR3 contains 16 residues. V lost 5 bases and J lost 1; bases outside the gene matches: 3. The germline V gene has CDR1 MGHDK and CDR2 SYGVNS. This CDR3 is CASSTGTGGNTGELFF. The CDR3 DNA reads as TGTGCCAGCAGTACCGGGACAGGGGGGAACACCGGGGAGCTGTTTTTT.

V gene TRBV6-4 combines with J gene TRBJ1-2, with D perhaps matching TRBD1 (6 bases). Germline V gives CDR1 MRHNA, CDR2 SNTAGT. The V end was cut by 1 base, the J end by 4 bases, with 13 bases between. The length of the CDR3 is 15 residues. The CDR3 loop is CASSDYFGGAYGYTF. DNA for the CDR3: TGTGCCAGCAGTGACTATTTTGGGGGGGCCTATGGCTACACCTTC.

V and J are TRBV7-6 and TRBJ2-2, with 7 bases fitting TRBD2. Per germline, CDR1 SGHVS and CDR2 FNYEAQ. V trimming: 2 bases; J trimming: 0 bases; junction bases outside the gene matches: 9. The CDR3 length is 18 residues. The CDR3 loop reads CASSLQRSGAANTGELFF. CDR3 coding DNA: TGTGCCAGCAGCTTACAACGGAGCGGGGCAGCGAACACCGGGGAGCTGTTTTTT.

The chain joins TRBV6-5 to TRBJ1-3; 8 bases agree with TRBD1. The germline CDR1 and CDR2 sequences are MNHEY and SVGAGI. Trimming at V came to 5 bases and at J to 7 bases, leaving 1 base not matched to a gene. This CDR3 comprises 12 residues. CDR3 nucleotide sequence: TGTGCCAGCAGTCAGGGGGCCAACACCATATATTTT. This translates into CASSQGANTIYF.